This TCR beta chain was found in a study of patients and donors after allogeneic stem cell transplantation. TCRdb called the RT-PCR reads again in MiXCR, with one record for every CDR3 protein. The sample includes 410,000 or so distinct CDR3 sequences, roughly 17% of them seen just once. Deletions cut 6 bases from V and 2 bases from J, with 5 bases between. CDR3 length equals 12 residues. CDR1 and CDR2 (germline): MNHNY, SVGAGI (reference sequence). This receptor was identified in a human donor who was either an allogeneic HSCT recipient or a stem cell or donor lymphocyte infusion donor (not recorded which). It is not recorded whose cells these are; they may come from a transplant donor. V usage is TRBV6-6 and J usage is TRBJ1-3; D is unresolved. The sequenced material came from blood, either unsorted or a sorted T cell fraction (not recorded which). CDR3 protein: CASSRTGNTIYF. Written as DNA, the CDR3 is TGTGCCAGCAGCCGTACTGGAAACACCATATATTTT.